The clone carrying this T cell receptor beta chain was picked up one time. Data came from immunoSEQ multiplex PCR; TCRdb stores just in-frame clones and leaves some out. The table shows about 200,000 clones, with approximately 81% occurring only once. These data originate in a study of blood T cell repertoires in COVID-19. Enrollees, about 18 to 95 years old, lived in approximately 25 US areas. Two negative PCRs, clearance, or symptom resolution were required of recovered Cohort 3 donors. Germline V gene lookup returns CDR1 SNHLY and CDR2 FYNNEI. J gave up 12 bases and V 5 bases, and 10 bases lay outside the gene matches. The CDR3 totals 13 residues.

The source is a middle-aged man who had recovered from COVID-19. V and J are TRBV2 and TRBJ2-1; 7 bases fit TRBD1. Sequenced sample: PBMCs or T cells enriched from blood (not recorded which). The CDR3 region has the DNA TGTGCCAGCAGTCGAGACAGGGATGCTCGGCAGTTCTTC. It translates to CASSRDRDARQFF.